This T cell receptor (beta chain) was sequenced in a study of CD8 T cells in ankylosing spondylitis. Study-wide points: Reportedly, significant enrichment of disease-linked clones occurred in matched ankylosing spondylitis synovial fluid. Apparently characteristic of ankylosing spondylitis blood was a TCR beta motif (roughly eight highly homologous variants).

Making use of molecular barcodes, quantitative 5'-RACE generated TCR beta libraries. TCRdb called the 5' RACE reads again in MiXCR, with one record for every CDR3 protein. The sample has about 310,000 distinct CDR3 sequences, roughly 20% seen once. This clonotype has just a few counts. Its antigen is unknown. This CDR3 has 13 amino acids. Trimming cost V 6 bases and J 8 bases, with 19 bases left between them. Germline V lookup: CDR1 DFQATT, CDR2 SNEGSKA (reference sequence). The clonotype originates from a female donor with ankylosing spondylitis or in good health (not recorded which). This chain uses TRBV20-1 with TRBJ1-1; possible D gene TRBD1, 6 bases. The sample was blood, either unsorted or a sorted T cell fraction (not recorded which). DNA of the CDR3: TGCAGTGCCAAAGGGGGGAGACGGAGCGAAGCTTTCTTT. It codes for CSAKGGRRSEAFF.